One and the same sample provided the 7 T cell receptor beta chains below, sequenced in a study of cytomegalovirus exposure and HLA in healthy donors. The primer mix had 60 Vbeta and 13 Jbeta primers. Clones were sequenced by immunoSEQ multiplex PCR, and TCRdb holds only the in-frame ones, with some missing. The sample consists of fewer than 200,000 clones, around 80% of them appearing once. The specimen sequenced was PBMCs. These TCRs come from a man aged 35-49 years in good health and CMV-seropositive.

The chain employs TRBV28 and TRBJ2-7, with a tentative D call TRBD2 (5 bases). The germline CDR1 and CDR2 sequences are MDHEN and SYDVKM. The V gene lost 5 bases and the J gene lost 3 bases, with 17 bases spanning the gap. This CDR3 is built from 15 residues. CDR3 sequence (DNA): TGTGCCAGCAGTGGTCTGGGGAGCCGCAACTACGAGCAGTACTTC. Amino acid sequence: CASSGLGSRNYEQYF.

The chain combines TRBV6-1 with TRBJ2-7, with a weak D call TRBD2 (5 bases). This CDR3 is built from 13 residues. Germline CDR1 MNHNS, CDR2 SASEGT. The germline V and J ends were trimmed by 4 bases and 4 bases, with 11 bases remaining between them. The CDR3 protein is CASSVERAYEQYF. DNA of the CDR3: TGTGCCAGCAGTGTAGAGAGGGCTTACGAGCAGTACTTC.

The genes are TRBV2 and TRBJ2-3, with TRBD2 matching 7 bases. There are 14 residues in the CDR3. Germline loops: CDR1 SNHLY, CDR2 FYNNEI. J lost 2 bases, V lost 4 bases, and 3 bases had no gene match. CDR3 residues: CASSGTRLTDTQYF. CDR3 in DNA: TGTGCCAGCAGTGGGACTAGGCTCACAGATACGCAGTATTTT. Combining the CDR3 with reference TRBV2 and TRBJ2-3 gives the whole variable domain EPEVTQTPSHQVTQMGQEVILRCVPISNHLYFYWYRQILGQKVEFLVSFYNNEISEKSEIFDDQFSVERPDGSNFTLKIRSTKLEDSAMYFCASSGTRLTDTQYFGPGTRLTVL.

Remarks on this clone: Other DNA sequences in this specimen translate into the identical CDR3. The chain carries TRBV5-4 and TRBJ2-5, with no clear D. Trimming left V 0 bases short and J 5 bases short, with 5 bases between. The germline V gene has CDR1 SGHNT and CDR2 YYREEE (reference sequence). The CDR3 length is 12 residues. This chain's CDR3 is CASSLVEETQYF. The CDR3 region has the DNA TGTGCCAGCAGCTTGGTTGAGGAGACCCAGTACTTC.

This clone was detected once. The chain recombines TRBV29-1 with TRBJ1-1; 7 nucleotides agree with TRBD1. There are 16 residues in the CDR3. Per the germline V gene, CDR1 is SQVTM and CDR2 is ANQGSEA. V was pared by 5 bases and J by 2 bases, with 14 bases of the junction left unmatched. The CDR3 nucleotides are TGCAGCGTTAAGTCGGGACAGTTTAAGATTAACACTGAAGCTTTCTTT. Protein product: CSVKSGQFKINTEAFF.

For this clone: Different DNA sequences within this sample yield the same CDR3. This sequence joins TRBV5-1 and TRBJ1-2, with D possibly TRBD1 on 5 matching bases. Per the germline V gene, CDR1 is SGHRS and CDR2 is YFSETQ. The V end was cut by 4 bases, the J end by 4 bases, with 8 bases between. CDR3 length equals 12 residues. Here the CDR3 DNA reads TGCGCCAGCAGCCGAGACAGCTATGGCTACACCTTC. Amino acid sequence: CASSRDSYGYTF.

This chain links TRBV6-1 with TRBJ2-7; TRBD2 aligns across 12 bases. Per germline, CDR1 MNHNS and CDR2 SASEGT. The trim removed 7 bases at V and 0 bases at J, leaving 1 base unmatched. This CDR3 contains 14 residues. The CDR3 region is CASKLAGGSYEQYF. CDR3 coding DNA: TGTGCCAGCAAACTAGCGGGGGGCTCCTACGAGCAGTACTTC.